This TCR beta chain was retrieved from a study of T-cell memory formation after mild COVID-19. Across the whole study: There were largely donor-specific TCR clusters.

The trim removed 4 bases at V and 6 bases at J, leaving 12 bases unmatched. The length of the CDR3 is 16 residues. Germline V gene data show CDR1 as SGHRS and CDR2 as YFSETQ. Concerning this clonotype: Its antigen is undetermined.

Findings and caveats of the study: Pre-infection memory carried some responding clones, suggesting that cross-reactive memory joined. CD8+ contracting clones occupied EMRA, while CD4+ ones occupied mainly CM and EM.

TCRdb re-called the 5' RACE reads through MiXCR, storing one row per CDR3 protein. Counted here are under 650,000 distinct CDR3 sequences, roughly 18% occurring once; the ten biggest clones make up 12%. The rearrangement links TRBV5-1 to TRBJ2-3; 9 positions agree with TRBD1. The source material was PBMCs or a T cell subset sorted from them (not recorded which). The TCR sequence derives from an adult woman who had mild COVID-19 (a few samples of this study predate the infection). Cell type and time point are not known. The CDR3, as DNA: TGCGCCAGCAGCCCTTTCTGGGACAGGGAGTACGATACGCAGTATTTT. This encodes CASSPFWDREYDTQYF.